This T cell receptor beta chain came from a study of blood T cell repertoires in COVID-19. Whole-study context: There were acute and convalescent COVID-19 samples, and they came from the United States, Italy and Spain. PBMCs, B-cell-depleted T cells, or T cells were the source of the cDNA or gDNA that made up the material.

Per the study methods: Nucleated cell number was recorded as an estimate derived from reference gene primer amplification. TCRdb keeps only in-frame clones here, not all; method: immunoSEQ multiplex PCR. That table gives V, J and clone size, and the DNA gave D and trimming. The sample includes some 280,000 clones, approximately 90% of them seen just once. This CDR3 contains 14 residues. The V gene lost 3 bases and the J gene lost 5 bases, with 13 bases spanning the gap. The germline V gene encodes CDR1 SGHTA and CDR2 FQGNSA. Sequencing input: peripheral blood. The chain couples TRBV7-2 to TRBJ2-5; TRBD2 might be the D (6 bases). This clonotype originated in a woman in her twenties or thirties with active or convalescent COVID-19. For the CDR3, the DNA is TGTGCCAGCAGCTTTAGGAGGGAGAGGGAGACCCAGTACTTC. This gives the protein CASSFRRERETQYF.